The clone carrying this T cell receptor beta chain was seen at least ten times. The sample comes from a study of neurological immune-mediated disorders. The V gene's germline CDR1 is ENHRY and CDR2 SYGVKD. Trimming stripped 3 bases from V and 0 bases from J, with 8 bases between. CDR3 length: 15 residues. With 10-nucleotide random UMIs included, cDNA was synthesized by 5'RACE. Every sequencing run gave over 170 million TCR-beta sequences, taken from 15-18 subjects. TCRdb recomputed calls from the 5' RACE reads with MiXCR, one row per CDR3 protein. This sample has around 50,000 distinct CDR3 sequences, with 10% to 15% found just once. Indicated time point: longitudinal time-point 2.

The sequence derives from a male donor with HTLV-1-associated myelopathy (HAM/TSP). V is TRBV10-3 and J is TRBJ1-4; the D gene is possibly TRBD1 (5 bases). Sequencing input: PBMCs. The CDR3, as DNA: TGTGCCATCAGTGAACAGGCCACAACTAATGAAAAACTGTTTTTT. It specifies CAISEQATTNEKLFF.